This entry lists 10 T cell receptor beta chains sequenced from one sample in a study of spatial heterogeneity in lung cancer. The time point denotes: sample taken at primary tumor resection. Extraction of whole RNA from tumor, nontumor lung or frozen PBMC preceded unsorted sequencing. TCRdb reprocessed the 5' RACE reads via MiXCR and lists one record per CDR3 protein. The sample has tens of thousands of distinct CDR3 sequences; under 7% are singletons. The sample in question was PBMCs, obtained at surgery. The receptor set was obtained from a male donor with early-stage non-small cell lung cancer.

In its sample, this clonotype was seen many times. This chain uses TRBV29-1 with TRBJ2-3; possibly TRBD2 for D (6 bases). Germline values: CDR1 SQVTM, CDR2 ANQGSEA. The V gene lost 3 bases and the J gene lost 7 bases, with 14 bases spanning the gap. The CDR3 has 13 amino acids. For the CDR3, the DNA is TGCAGCGTTGAGTCAGGGAGGTCGAATACGCAGTATTTT. This codes for CSVESGRSNTQYF.

This clonotype is medium-sized within its sample. The J gene is TRBJ1-6, the V gene TRBV20-1; a possible D gene is TRBD1 (6 bases). The CDR3 has 13 residues. Between the trimmed V and J ends, which lost 4 bases and 9 bases, there was a span of 13 bases. Germline V gives CDR1 DFQATT, CDR2 SNEGSKA (reference sequence). Written as DNA, the CDR3 is TGCAGTGCTATTCGGGGGGCGGGTTCACCCCTCCACTTT. It yields the protein CSAIRGAGSPLHF.

The sample holds many counts of this clonotype. The chain carries TRBV20-1 and TRBJ1-2; the match to TRBD1 covers 7 bases. Germline CDR1 reads DFQATT; CDR2 reads SNEGSKA (reference sequence). The CDR3 contains 13 residues. The V and J ends lost 5 bases and 6 bases, in that order; junction bases with no gene match: 9. The CDR3 region has the DNA TGCAGTGCTGGCTCGACAGGGAGGGATGGCTACACCTTC. Its protein is CSAGSTGRDGYTF.

This clonotype was recorded at least ten times. The genes are TRBV6-6 and TRBJ1-6, with D possibly TRBD1 on 5 matching bases. V gave up 6 bases and J gave up 3 bases, with 15 bases separating them. This CDR3 has 16 residues. CDR1 and CDR2 from the germline V gene are MNHNY and SVGAGI (reference sequence). This chain's CDR3 is CASSPDNFIYNSPLHF. The CDR3 bases are TGTGCCAGCAGCCCGGACAACTTCATCTATAATTCACCCCTCCACTTT.

In this sample, this clonotype turned up many times. This chain uses TRBV5-6 with TRBJ2-7; weak D call: TRBD1 (5 bases). Trimming shortened V by 0 bases and J by 3 bases, and 13 bases separated the two germline ends. The CDR3 covers 15 residues. Germline V gene sequence: CDR1 SGHDT, CDR2 YYEEEE. The CDR3: CASSLVGLSIYEQYF. For the CDR3, the DNA is TGTGCCAGCAGCTTGGTGGGGCTAAGTATCTACGAGCAGTACTTC.

This clonotype was found many times. This sequence joins TRBV20-1 and TRBJ2-3; D unresolved. The CDR3 sequence is 14 residues long. V shed 3 bases and J shed 4 bases, with 14 bases lying between them. Germline CDR1 and CDR2: DFQATT and SNEGSKA (reference sequence). CDR3: CSASDLKGPDTQYF. In DNA, the CDR3 is TGCAGTGCTAGTGACTTAAAGGGCCCAGATACGCAGTATTTT.

In this sample, this clonotype turned up many times. The V gene is TRBV6-6, the J gene TRBJ2-3, with 10 bases that match TRBD1. Per the germline V gene, CDR1 is MNHNY and CDR2 is SVGAGI (reference sequence). V dropped 7 bases and J dropped 6; count of bases not matched to a gene: 7. The CDR3 runs to 14 residues. This CDR3 is CASKRGQGRDTQYF. Written as DNA, the CDR3 is TGTGCCAGCAAACGGGGACAGGGGAGGGATACGCAGTATTTT.

This clonotype was found a few times. V gene TRBV20-1 combines with J gene TRBJ2-3, with D possibly matching TRBD1 (6 bases). V was trimmed by 6 bases and J by 3 bases, leaving 16 bases between them. The CDR3 covers 14 residues. The germline CDR1 and CDR2 sequences are DFQATT and SNEGSKA (reference sequence). CDR3 sequence: CSASSGGGTDTQYF. DNA of the CDR3: TGCAGTGCCTCAAGTGGGGGCGGGACAGATACGCAGTATTTT.

The CDR3 reads CASSLHGGGGANVLTF. The DNA of the CDR3 is TGTGCCAGCAGTCTCCACGGGGGCGGTGGGGCCAACGTCCTGACTTTC. J is TRBJ2-6 and V is TRBV28; D is tentatively TRBD1 or TRBD2 (6 bases each). The CDR3 spans 16 residues. The germline CDR1 and CDR2 sequences are MDHEN and SYDVKM. V was cut by 5 bases and J by 3 bases, with 14 bases left in between.

The gene calls are TRBV28 and TRBJ1-6, with 7 bases lining up with TRBD1. The germline V gene encodes CDR1 MDHEN and CDR2 SYDVKM. This CDR3 region has 15 residues. After removal of 2 bases from V and 10 bases from J, the junction contained 8 bases not matched to a gene. The chain's CDR3 is CASSLGRAGGSPLHF. The CDR3 DNA follows: TGTGCCAGCAGTTTAGGGCGGGCAGGGGGATCACCCCTCCACTTT.